This paragraph covers one T cell receptor beta chain sequence. Data came from immunoSEQ multiplex PCR; TCRdb stores just in-frame clones and leaves some out. Of 50,000 to 75,000 clones listed, 95% to 96% are singletons. The entry originates in a study of brain T cells in children with intractable seizures. CDR1 and CDR2 (germline): SGHAT, FQNNGV. The CDR3 is 16 residues long. V dropped 2 bases and J dropped 2 bases, with 10 bases sitting between them. The sequence was obtained from a boy under two years old with focal cortical dysplasia and intractable seizures. This chain links TRBV11-2 with TRBJ2-6; D perhaps matches TRBD2 (6 bases). Here the sequenced sample was peripheral blood, taken at surgery. Here the CDR3 DNA reads TGTGCCAGCAGCTTACGCGGGGCCCCTGGGGCCAACGTCCTGACTTTC. Translated: CASSLRGAPGANVLTF.